The 32 T cell receptor beta chains listed next were all sequenced from one sample in a study of T cell changes during pregnancy in multiple sclerosis. Sequencing was performed with immunoSEQ multiplex PCR; in TCRdb, only in-frame clones are kept and a portion is missing. This table holds about 33,000 clones, around 93% found once. The sequenced sample was CD4+ T cells from peripheral blood mononuclear cells, obtained in the third trimester of pregnancy. The origin of the receptors is a female donor in good health, enrolled as a control in a pregnancy study.

The V gene is TRBV28, the J gene TRBJ2-7, with 10 bases matching TRBD1. CDR3 length: 14 residues. Germline CDR1 is MDHEN and CDR2 is SYDVKM. V lost 7 bases to trimming and J lost 4 bases; unmatched junction nucleotides: 7. The CDR3 is CASTLWTGGYEQYF. As DNA, the CDR3 is TGTGCCAGCACCTTATGGACAGGGGGTTACGAGCAGTACTTC.

This clone has a single count. This chain joins TRBV27 and TRBJ2-7, with 13 bases that match TRBD2. The CDR3 spans 16 residues. V was clipped by 4 bases and J by 2 bases; unmatched bases: 5. From germline, CDR1 is MNHEY and CDR2 SMNVEV (reference sequence). CDR3 nucleotides: TGTGCCAGCAGTTCGTTGGGACTAGCGGGAACCTACGAGCAGTACTTC. Translation gives CASSSLGLAGTYEQYF.

V is TRBV19 and J is TRBJ1-3, with 7 bases that match TRBD1. Germline V gives CDR1 LNHDA, CDR2 SQIVND (reference sequence). V shed 4 bases and J 0 bases; nucleotides not matched to a gene: 6. CDR3 size: 16 residues. CDR3 in amino acids: CASSTGQLSSGNTIYF. The CDR3, as DNA: TGTGCCAGTAGTACGGGACAGCTGAGCTCTGGAAACACCATATATTTT.

The chain has TRBV7-2 and TRBJ2-1; TRBD2 is a possible D gene (5 bases). V lost 5 bases, J lost 0 bases, and 11 bases lay in between. The CDR3 has 15 amino acids. Germline V gene lookup returns CDR1 SGHTA and CDR2 FQGNSA. The CDR3 sequence is CASSVDSSSYNEQFF. In DNA form, the CDR3 reads TGTGCCAGCAGCGTGGACTCAAGCTCCTACAATGAGCAGTTCTTC.

The rearrangement uses TRBV20-1 and TRBJ2-7, with D tentatively TRBD2 (6 bases). The germline V gene has CDR1 DFQATT and CDR2 SNEGSKA (reference sequence). V lost 1 base to trimming and J lost 7 bases, with 8 bases between them. The length of the CDR3 is 11 residues. Written as DNA, the CDR3 is TGCAGTGCTAGAGGGGGGGAAGAGCAGTACTTC. This translates into CSARGGEEQYF.

The chain uses TRBV30 and TRBJ1-4, with D tentatively TRBD1 (6 bases). Germline V CDR1 and CDR2: GTSNPN, SVGIG (reference sequence). The length of the CDR3 is 14 residues. Deletions cut 4 bases from V and 8 bases from J, with 17 bases between. The CDR3: CAWNRALRGEKLFF. The CDR3 DNA reads TGTGCCTGGAACAGGGCCTTGCGAGGCGAAAAACTGTTTTTT. Variable domain in full (rest from reference TRBV30 and TRBJ1-4): SQTIHQWPATLVQPVGSPLSLECTVEGTSNPNLYWYRQAAGRGLQLLFYSVGIGQISSEVPQNLSASRPQDRQFILSSKKLLLSDSGFYLCAWNRALRGEKLFFGSGTQLSVL.

This clone is categorized as medium-sized. DNA for the CDR3: TGTGCCAGCAGCGTAGCAGGGACAGCTTCCGTCCACGAGCAGTACTTC. Residues: CASSVAGTASVHEQYF. This sequence joins TRBV9 and TRBJ2-7; TRBD1 matches at 7 bases. Germline V lookup: CDR1 SGDLS, CDR2 YYNGEE. The V and J ends lost 0 bases and 5 bases, in that order; junction bases with no gene match: 11. The CDR3 has 16 amino acids.

J is TRBJ2-2 and V is TRBV9, with D tentatively TRBD1 (5 bases). Trimming shortened V by 0 bases and J by 0 bases, and 9 bases separated the two germline ends. The CDR3 covers 16 residues. CDR1 is SGDLS and CDR2 is YYNGEE in the germline V gene. CDR3 sequence (DNA): TGTGCCAGCAGCGTAGATAGGGGCCCGAACACCGGGGAGCTGTTTTTT. It specifies CASSVDRGPNTGELFF.

The chain couples TRBV18 to TRBJ2-7; 7 bases fit TRBD1. V shed 1 base, J shed 3 bases, and the junction held 6 bases outside the gene matches. CDR3 length: 15 amino acids. Germline CDR1 KGHSH, CDR2 LQKENI. For the CDR3, the DNA is TGTGCCAGCTCACCACGGACAGGAAACCGCTACGAGCAGTACTTC. Its translation: CASSPRTGNRYEQYF.

The chain recombines TRBV5-5 with TRBJ2-4, with D tentatively TRBD1 (5 bases). Germline V gene lookup returns CDR1 SGHKS and CDR2 YYEKEE (reference sequence). V was clipped by 1 base and J by 0 bases, with 14 bases between them. This CDR3 spans 17 amino acids. The CDR3 DNA is TGTGCCAGCAGCTTGCAGGGTTCCGCTTTAGCCAAAAACATTCAGTACTTC. It translates to CASSLQGSALAKNIQYF.

The CDR3 DNA sequence: TGTGCCAGCTCACCACCGGGCAGGGGGCATCAGCATTTT. Translation gives CASSPPGRGHQHF. V and J are TRBV18 and TRBJ1-5; 8 bases map to TRBD1. This CDR3 has 13 residues. Germline V lookup: CDR1 KGHSH, CDR2 LQKENI. V dropped 0 bases and J dropped 13; count of bases not matched to a gene: 5.

This clone has only one observation. The chain uses TRBV29-1 and TRBJ2-1, with D maybe TRBD2 (6 bases). CDR3 length equals 16 residues. In germline, CDR1 is SQVTM, CDR2 ANQGSEA. V lost 4 bases and J lost 9, with 25 bases in between. The CDR3 protein is CSVAPFSSRAGGEQFF. Written as DNA, the CDR3 is TGCAGCGTTGCCCCCTTCTCGTCCCGTGCCGGGGGTGAGCAGTTCTTC.

V gene TRBV7-2 combines with J gene TRBJ1-4; TRBD1 matches 9 bases. Germline-derived CDR1 and CDR2 are SGHTA and FQGNSA. Trimming cost V 5 bases and J 7 bases; bases outside gene matches: 5. The CDR3 extends over 14 amino acids. DNA for the CDR3: TGTGCCAGCAGCATACAGGGGGCGACTGAAAAACTGTTTTTT. Protein sequence: CASSIQGATEKLFF. Combining the CDR3 with reference TRBV7-2 and TRBJ1-4 gives the whole variable domain GAGVSQSPSNKVTEKGKDVELRCDPISGHTALYWYRQSLGQGLEFLIYFQGNSAPDKSGLPSDRFSAERTGGSVSTLTIQRTQQEDSAVYLCASSIQGATEKLFFGSGTQLSVL.

The chain has TRBV13 and TRBJ1-1; D unresolved. Trimming stripped 3 bases from V and 6 bases from J, with 5 bases between. Germline values: CDR1 PRHDT, CDR2 FYEKMQ (reference sequence). The CDR3 length is 11 residues. This chain's CDR3 is CASSFGAEAFF. CDR3 in DNA: TGTGCCAGCAGCTTTGGAGCTGAAGCTTTCTTT.

This clone turned up a few times. The chain uses TRBV9 and TRBJ2-2; D unresolved. This CDR3 has 13 residues. Per germline, CDR1 SGDLS and CDR2 YYNGEE. V dropped 4 bases and J dropped 6 bases, with 10 bases sitting between them. Here the CDR3 DNA reads TGTGCCAGCAGCCCCCAGTTACCCGGGGAGCTGTTTTTT. As protein: CASSPQLPGELFF.

The rearrangement uses TRBV18 and TRBJ2-1, with TRBD2 matching over 8 bases. Looked up from germline, CDR1 is KGHSH and CDR2 is LQKENI. This CDR3 comprises 19 residues. The V and J ends lost 3 bases and 3 bases, in that order; junction bases with no gene match: 16. The CDR3: CASSPRLARPRNNYNEQFF. The CDR3 nucleotides are TGTGCCAGCTCACCGAGACTAGCGAGGCCCCGAAACAACTACAATGAGCAGTTCTTC. Looking up the rest from reference TRBV18 and TRBJ2-1 gives the full variable domain: NAGVMQNPRHLVRRRGQEARLRCSPMKGHSHVYWYRQLPEEGLKFMVYLQKENIIDESGMPKERFSAEFPKEGPSILRIQQVVRGDSAAYFCASSPRLARPRNNYNEQFFGPGTRLTVL.

This clone has only a few counts. The chain links TRBV5-1 to TRBJ1-5; D is undetermined. The CDR3 consists of 13 residues. CDR1 is SGHRS and CDR2 is YFSETQ in the germline V gene. Trimming pared 0 bases from V and 5 bases from J, leaving 6 bases between. The CDR3 protein is CASSLEQDQPQHF. DNA of the CDR3: TGCGCCAGCAGCTTGGAGCAGGATCAGCCCCAGCATTTT.

The chain uses TRBV5-1 and TRBJ1-2; 8 bases line up with TRBD1. J gave up 8 bases and V 4 bases, and 10 bases lay outside the gene matches. Looked up from germline, CDR1 is SGHRS and CDR2 is YFSETQ. This CDR3 has 14 amino acids. The DNA for the CDR3 is TGCGCCAGCAGCCCACCCGGACAGGGCATCGGCTACACCTTC. This gives the protein CASSPPGQGIGYTF. Complete variable domain (other parts from reference TRBV5-1 and TRBJ1-2): KAGVTQTPRYLIKTRGQQVTLSCSPISGHRSVSWYQQTPGQGLQFLFEYFSETQRNKGNFPGRFSGRQFSNSRSEMNVSTLELGDSALYLCASSPPGQGIGYTFGSGTRLTVV.

The chain carries TRBV6-4 and TRBJ1-2, with D maybe TRBD1 (5 bases). This CDR3 contains 13 residues. CDR1 and CDR2 from the germline V gene are MRHNA and SNTAGT. V was cut by 2 bases and J by 8 bases, with 12 bases left in between. CDR3 region: CASSDQGVGGYTF. DNA for the CDR3: TGTGCCAGCAGTGACCAGGGTGTCGGGGGCTACACCTTC.

The chain uses TRBV2 and TRBJ1-2; the match to TRBD1 covers 10 bases. The CDR3 sequence is 14 residues long. V shed 7 bases and J 7 bases; nucleotides not matched to a gene: 9. Germline CDR1 SNHLY, CDR2 FYNNEI. CDR3 DNA: TGTGCCAGCACTACCGACAGGGGGCGGAGTGGCTACACCTTC. Its protein is CASTTDRGRSGYTF.

The chain is built from TRBV7-2 and TRBJ2-5; 12 nucleotides align to TRBD2. CDR1 SGHTA and CDR2 FQGNSA come from the germline V gene. This CDR3 region has 15 residues. With V trimmed by 1 base and J by 5 bases, 2 bases remained unmatched. Written as DNA, the CDR3 is TGTGCCAGCAGCTTAGTGCTAGCGGGAGGGGAGACCCAGTACTTC. It is translated as CASSLVLAGGETQYF. The full variable domain, rest sourced from reference TRBV7-2 and TRBJ2-5, is GAGVSQSPSNKVTEKGKDVELRCDPISGHTALYWYRQSLGQGLEFLIYFQGNSAPDKSGLPSDRFSAERTGGSVSTLTIQRTQQEDSAVYLCASSLVLAGGETQYFGPGTRLLVL.

This clone was counted only a few times. The chain joins TRBV2 to TRBJ1-2, with 11 bases aligning to TRBD1. Germline V CDR1 and CDR2: SNHLY, FYNNEI. The V segment lost 5 bases and the J segment 7 bases; nucleotides outside the gene matches: 6. The CDR3 runs 14 residues. In nucleotides, the CDR3 is TGTGCCAGCAGTACGGGACAGGGGGTTGGTGGCTACACCTTC. Translation gives CASSTGQGVGGYTF.

The chain links TRBV11-2 to TRBJ2-7; weak D call: TRBD2 (5 bases). The germline CDR1 and CDR2 sequences are SGHAT and FQNNGV. The CDR3 length is 13 residues. Trimming shortened V by 9 bases and J by 3 bases, and 15 bases separated the two germline ends. The CDR3: CASGRREYYEQYF. The CDR3 DNA is TGTGCCAGTGGGCGTAGGGAGTACTACGAGCAGTACTTC.

The chain recombines TRBV18 with TRBJ2-1; the D gene is possibly TRBD2 (5 bases). The CDR3 totals 13 residues. Germline V gives CDR1 KGHSH, CDR2 LQKENI. Trimming left V 9 bases short and J 7 bases short, with 16 bases between. CDR3 protein: CASVIPGSNEQFF. For the CDR3, the DNA is TGTGCCAGTGTCATACCGGGGTCGAATGAGCAGTTCTTC.

The chain combines TRBV6-6 with TRBJ2-5; D ambiguous. CDR1 and CDR2 (germline): MNHNY, SVGAGI (reference sequence). The V end was cut by 7 bases, the J end by 0 bases, with 6 bases between. The CDR3 covers 12 residues. The CDR3 sequence is CASTSYQETQYF. The CDR3 DNA follows: TGTGCCAGCACAAGCTACCAAGAGACCCAGTACTTC.

This chain uses TRBV9 with TRBJ1-2; D remains unclear. CDR1 SGDLS and CDR2 YYNGEE come from the germline V gene. V dropped 5 bases and J dropped 8 bases, with 16 bases sitting between them. The CDR3 loop spans 13 amino acids. For the CDR3, the DNA is TGTGCCAGCAGACATAGCAAGGATAACGGCTACACCTTC. Translating it yields CASRHSKDNGYTF.

The chain has TRBV6-1 and TRBJ1-4, with 7 bases aligning to TRBD1. The V segment lost 8 bases and the J segment 8 bases; nucleotides outside the gene matches: 5. Germline CDR1 reads MNHNS; CDR2 reads SASEGT. The CDR3 contains 12 residues. As DNA, the CDR3 is TGTGCCAGCGGAAGGGACAGCGAAAAACTGTTTTTT. As protein: CASGRDSEKLFF.

The V gene is TRBV7-9, the J gene TRBJ1-3; TRBD1 matches 8 bases. In germline, CDR1 is SEHNR, CDR2 FQNEAQ (reference sequence). V dropped 5 bases and J dropped 2; count of bases not matched to a gene: 5. The CDR3 is 15 residues long. In DNA, the CDR3 is TGTGCCAGCAGCAGGACAGGGACGACTGGAAACACCATATATTTT. This sequence encodes CASSRTGTTGNTIYF. Combining the CDR3 with reference TRBV7-9 and TRBJ1-3 gives the whole variable domain DTGVSQNPRHKITKRGQNVTFRCDPISEHNRLYWYRQTLGQGPEFLTYFQNEAQLEKSRLLSDRFSAERPKGSFSTLEIQRTEQGDSAMYLCASSRTGTTGNTIYFGEGSWLTVV.

This CDR3 is CASTGIGTGDNEQFF. The CDR3 region has the DNA TGCGCCAGTACCGGAATCGGGACGGGAGACAATGAGCAGTTCTTC. The genes are TRBV5-1 and TRBJ2-1, with D possibly TRBD2 on 6 matching bases. The CDR3 totals 15 residues. Germline-derived CDR1 and CDR2 are SGHRS and YFSETQ. V lost 8 bases to trimming and J lost 5 bases, with 20 bases between them.

The chain joins TRBV27 to TRBJ1-6, with TRBD1 as a possible D gene (5 bases). CDR1 and CDR2 from the germline V gene are MNHEY and SMNVEV (reference sequence). The CDR3 totals 13 residues. V lost 10 bases and J lost 9, with 16 bases in between. In DNA form, the CDR3 reads TGTGCCACCCAACAGGTGCTAGGTTCACCCCTCCACTTT. Its translation is CATQQVLGSPLHF.

This chain joins TRBV11-2 and TRBJ2-3; TRBD1 might be the D (6 bases). The V and J ends lost 2 bases and 0 bases respectively, with 12 bases between them. The CDR3 totals 16 residues. Looked up from germline, CDR1 is SGHAT and CDR2 is FQNNGV. As DNA, the CDR3 is TGTGCCAGCAGCTTAAGGACAGCGGCTAGCACAGATACGCAGTATTTT. Translation: CASSLRTAASTDTQYF.

This chain links TRBV5-4 with TRBJ1-1, with D possibly being TRBD1 (5 bases). CDR3 length equals 15 residues. Trimming left V 0 bases short and J 6 bases short, with 15 bases between. CDR1 is SGHNT, CDR2 YYREEE, per germline (reference sequence). CDR3 loop: CASSLAGRRGAEAFF. CDR3 bases: TGTGCCAGCAGCTTGGCAGGGCGAAGGGGCGCTGAAGCTTTCTTT. Full variable domain (remainder filled in from reference TRBV5-4 and TRBJ1-1): ETGVTQSPTHLIKTRGQQVTLRCSSQSGHNTVSWYQQALGQGPQFIFQYYREEENGRGNFPPRFSGLQFPNYSSELNVNALELDDSALYLCASSLAGRRGAEAFFGQGTRLTVV.